Listed below are T cell receptor beta chains from one sample, sequenced in a study of OX40 agonist ivuxolimab in advanced cancers. Profiled with immunoSEQ multiplex PCR; TCRdb holds only in-frame clones, not every one. There are approximately 68,000 clones in the sample; over 70% occur only once, and 3.5% to 5% lies in the top ten. Material: CD4+ or CD8+ T cells sorted from blood, obtained in a trial of the OX40 agonist ivuxolimab. The receptors shown here come from an adult with an advanced solid tumor such as melanoma, head and neck, liver or kidney cancer. Each CDR3 is given with its conserved first and last residue. Each record gives: V gene, clone size, J gene, D gene, CDR3 DNA, CDR3 protein. The D gene is left open where the match is weak. Only some rows state a clone size, as once, few, many or a class for expanded clones.

TRBV19	.	TRBJ1-2	.	TGTGCCAGTAGTTGGGGAATTTATGGCTACACCTTC	CASSWGIYGYTF
TRBV19	.	TRBJ2-3	TRBD2	TGTGCCAGTAAACCGACTAGCGGGGGGGCAGGAGATACGCAGTATTTT	CASKPTSGGAGDTQYF
TRBV12-2	.	TRBJ2-7	.	TGTGCAAGTCGCTTAGGGGTCAGAACCTACGAGCAGTACTTC	CASRLGVRTYEQYF
TRBV5-1	.	TRBJ2-6	.	TGCGCCAGCAGCCCCCCCGGCGGGGCCAACGTCCTGACTTTC	CASSPPGGANVLTF
TRBV4-3	.	TRBJ1-6	.	TGCGCCAGCAGCCAAGAAGTGGTGAGGGTGAATAATTCACCCCTCCACTTT	CASSQEVVRVNNSPLHF
TRBV4-1	.	TRBJ2-7	TRBD1	TGCGCCAGCAGCCAAGAAGTCGCCGGGACAGGGCACGAGCAGTACTTC	CASSQEVAGTGHEQYF
TRBV7-2	.	TRBJ1-4	.	TGTGCCAGCAGCTTAGCGGGCGGGGGTTTTAAGGGTGAAAAACTGTTTTTT	CASSLAGGGFKGEKLFF
TRBV5-1	.	TRBJ2-4	.	TGCGCCAGCAGCGACCGGGCCCTAGCCAAAAACATTCAGTACTTC	CASSDRALAKNIQYF
TRBV2	.	TRBJ1-5	.	TGTGCCAGCAGTGAAAAGGCAGCTAGCAATCAGCCCCAGCATTTT	CASSEKAASNQPQHF
TRBV2	.	TRBJ1-6	.	TGTGCCAGCAGTGAGGAGACGGGGGATAATTCACCCCTCCACTTT	CASSEETGDNSPLHF
TRBV30	.	TRBJ2-3	.	TGTGCCTGGAGTGTTCTCAGGACAGATACGCAGTATTTT	CAWSVLRTDTQYF
TRBV25-1	.	TRBJ1-5	.	TGTGCCAGCAGTCCGTCGACAGGTTGGGGCAATCAGCCCCAGCATTTT	CASSPSTGWGNQPQHF
TRBV19	.	TRBJ1-5	.	TGTGCCAGTAGTATAGCTCAAGGAGGGGGCAATCAGCCCCAGCATTTT	CASSIAQGGGNQPQHF
TRBV28	few	TRBJ1-2	.	TGTGCCAGCAGTTTTTCCCCCGGGGAGAGCTATGGCTACACCTTC	CASSFSPGESYGYTF
TRBV28	.	TRBJ2-1	TRBD2	TGTGCCAGCAGTTTAGGCGGGAGTACCTACAATGAGCAGTTCTTC	CASSLGGSTYNEQFF
TRBV28	.	TRBJ1-4	.	TGTGCCAGCAGTTCTGGACCCAGGTGGTTTTTT	CASSSGPRWFF
TRBV19	.	TRBJ2-5	.	TGTGCCAGTACTTCCACCGGATCAGGAGAGACCCAGTACTTC	CASTSTGSGETQYF
TRBV5-1	.	TRBJ2-5	.	TGCGCCAGCAGCCGGAAGGAAGGCCAAGAGACCCAGTACTTC	CASSRKEGQETQYF
TRBV25-1	.	TRBJ1-5	.	TGTGCCAGCAGTGTACGGAGCAGCAATCAGCCCCAGCATTTT	CASSVRSSNQPQHF
TRBV12-5	.	TRBJ2-2	TRBD2	TGTGCTAGTGGCCTCAGCGGGGGGGCCACCGGGGAGCTGTTTTTT	CASGLSGGATGELFF
TRBV6-5	.	TRBJ1-2	.	TGTGCCAGCGGTTTGGGTCGAGGCTACACCTTC	CASGLGRGYTF
TRBV19	.	TRBJ1-5	.	TGTGCCAGTAGTATAGATCCAGCTGTCGGCAAGCATTTT	CASSIDPAVGKHF
TRBV5-4	.	TRBJ1-2	.	TGTGCCAGCAGCTTATCCCAAGCGGTTTCGGGGGGCTACACCTTC	CASSLSQAVSGGYTF
TRBV27	.	TRBJ1-1	TRBD1	TGTGCCAGCGCCGGGACAGGGCGGAACACTGAAGCTTTCTTT	CASAGTGRNTEAFF
TRBV2	.	TRBJ2-2	.	TGTGCCAGCAGTGCTCCACCCGGGGAGCTGTTTTTT	CASSAPPGELFF
TRBV6-1	.	TRBJ1-2	TRBD1	TGTGCCAGCAGCGTAGACAGGGAGTATGGCTACACCTTC	CASSVDREYGYTF
TRBV7-9	.	TRBJ1-1	.	TGTGCCAGCAGCTCGACGACAGCGAACACTGAAGCTTTCTTT	CASSSTTANTEAFF
TRBV30	.	TRBJ1-2	.	TGTGCCTGGACTGGAAGTGGCAATGGCTACACCTTC	CAWTGSGNGYTF
TRBV27	.	TRBJ2-7	TRBD1	TGTGCCAGCAGGGTCACAGGGGGCAGCGAGCAGTACTTC	CASRVTGGSEQYF
TRBV5-1	.	TRBJ2-1	TRBD2	TGCGCCAGCAGCCTTCCTAGCGGAACCTACAATGAGCAGTTCTTC	CASSLPSGTYNEQFF
TRBV11-2	once	TRBJ2-7	.	TGTGCCAGCAGCCAGGGCAGGACCACCTACGAGCAGTACTTC	CASSQGRTTYEQYF
TRBV28	.	TRBJ1-1	.	TGTGCCAGCAGTTTATCATTCGGCGTCACTGAAGCTTTCTTT	CASSLSFGVTEAFF
TRBV9	.	TRBJ1-4	TRBD1	TGTGCCAGCAGCCTATCAACAGGGGACCCTGAAAAACTGTTTTTT	CASSLSTGDPEKLFF
TRBV28	few	TRBJ2-1	TRBD2	TGTGCCAGCAAGAACAGCGGGGTTTCGAAAAAGCAGTTCTTC	CASKNSGVSKKQFF
TRBV7-9	.	TRBJ2-1	.	TGTGCCAGCAACGACGCAGGGGTCTCCTACAATGAGCAGTTCTTC	CASNDAGVSYNEQFF